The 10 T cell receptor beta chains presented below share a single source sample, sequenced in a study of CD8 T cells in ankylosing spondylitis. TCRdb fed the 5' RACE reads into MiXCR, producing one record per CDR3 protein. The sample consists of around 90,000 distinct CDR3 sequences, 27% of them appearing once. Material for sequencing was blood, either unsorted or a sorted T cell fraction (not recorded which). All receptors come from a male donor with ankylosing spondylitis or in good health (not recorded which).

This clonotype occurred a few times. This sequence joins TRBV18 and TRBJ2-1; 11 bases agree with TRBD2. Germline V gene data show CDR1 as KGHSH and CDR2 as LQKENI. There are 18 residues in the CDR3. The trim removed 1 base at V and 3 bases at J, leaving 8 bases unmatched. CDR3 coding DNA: TGTGCCAGCTCACCACGGGTTTTAGCGGGAGGGAACTACAATGAGCAGTTCTTC. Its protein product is CASSPRVLAGGNYNEQFF. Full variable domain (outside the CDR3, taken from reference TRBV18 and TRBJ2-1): NAGVMQNPRHLVRRRGQEARLRCSPMKGHSHVYWYRQLPEEGLKFMVYLQKENIIDESGMPKERFSAEFPKEGPSILRIQQVVRGDSAAYFCASSPRVLAGGNYNEQFFGPGTRLTVL.

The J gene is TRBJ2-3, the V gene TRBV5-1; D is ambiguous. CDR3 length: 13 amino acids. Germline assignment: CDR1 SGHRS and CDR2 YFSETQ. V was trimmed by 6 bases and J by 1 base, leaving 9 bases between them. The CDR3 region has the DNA TGCGCCAGCAACCTTAGGGGCACAGATACGCAGTATTTT. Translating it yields CASNLRGTDTQYF.

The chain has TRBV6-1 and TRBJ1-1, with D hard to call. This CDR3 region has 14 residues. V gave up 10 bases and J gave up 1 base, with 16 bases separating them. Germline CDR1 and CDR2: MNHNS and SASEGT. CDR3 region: CANTELPQNTEAFF. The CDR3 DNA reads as TGTGCCAATACAGAACTTCCGCAGAACACTGAAGCTTTCTTT.

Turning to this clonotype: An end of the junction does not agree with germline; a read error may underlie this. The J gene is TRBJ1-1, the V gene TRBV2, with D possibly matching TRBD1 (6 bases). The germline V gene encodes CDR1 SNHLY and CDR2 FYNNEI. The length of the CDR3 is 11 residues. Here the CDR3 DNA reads TGTGCCAGCAGTGAGACCGGGACACTTAACTTT. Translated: CASSETGTLNF.

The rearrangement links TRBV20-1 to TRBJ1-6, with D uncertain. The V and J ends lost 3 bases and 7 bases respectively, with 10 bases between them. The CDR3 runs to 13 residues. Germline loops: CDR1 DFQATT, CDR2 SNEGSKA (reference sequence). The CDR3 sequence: CSASYSRNSPLHF. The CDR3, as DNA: TGCAGTGCTAGTTACAGCAGGAATTCACCCCTCCACTTT.

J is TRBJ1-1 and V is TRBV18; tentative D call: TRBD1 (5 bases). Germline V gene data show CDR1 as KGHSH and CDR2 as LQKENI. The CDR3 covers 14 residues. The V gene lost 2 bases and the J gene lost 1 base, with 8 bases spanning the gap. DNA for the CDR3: TGTGCCAGCTCACCAGAGGGGTCGAACACTGAAGCTTTCTTT. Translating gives CASSPEGSNTEAFF. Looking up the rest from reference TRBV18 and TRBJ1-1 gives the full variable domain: NAGVMQNPRHLVRRRGQEARLRCSPMKGHSHVYWYRQLPEEGLKFMVYLQKENIIDESGMPKERFSAEFPKEGPSILRIQQVVRGDSAAYFCASSPEGSNTEAFFGQGTRLTVV.

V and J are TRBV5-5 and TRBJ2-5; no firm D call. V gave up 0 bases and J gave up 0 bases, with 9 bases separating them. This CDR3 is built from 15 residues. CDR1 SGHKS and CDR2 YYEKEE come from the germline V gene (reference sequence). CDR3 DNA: TGTGCCAGCAGCTTGGGACTTCTGTACCAAGAGACCCAGTACTTC. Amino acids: CASSLGLLYQETQYF.

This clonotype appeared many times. CDR3 protein: CAISEQALEDSPLHF. The CDR3 region has the DNA TGTGCCATCAGTGAACAGGCCTTGGAAGATTCACCCCTCCACTTT. V gene TRBV10-3 combines with J gene TRBJ1-6; D is possibly TRBD1 (5 bases). The CDR3 totals 15 residues. Germline V gene lookup returns CDR1 ENHRY and CDR2 SYGVKD. V lost 3 bases, J lost 8 bases, and 14 bases lay in between.

The CDR3 nucleotides read TGCGCCAGCAGCTTGGCTTACAGGGAAGGAGAGACCCAGTACTTC. Translation: CASSLAYREGETQYF. The chain links TRBV5-1 to TRBJ2-5; D is possibly TRBD1 (6 bases). V was clipped by 0 bases and J by 4 bases, with 13 bases between them. Germline CDR1 is SGHRS and CDR2 is YFSETQ. There are 15 residues in the CDR3.

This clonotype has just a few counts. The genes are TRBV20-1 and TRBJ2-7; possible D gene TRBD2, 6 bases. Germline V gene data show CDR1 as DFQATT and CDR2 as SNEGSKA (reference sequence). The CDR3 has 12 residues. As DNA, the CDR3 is TGCAGGTTAGCGGTAAACACCTACGAGCAGTACTTC. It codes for CRLAVNTYEQYF.